This TCR beta chain was documented in a study of T cell repertoires in cytomegalovirus infection. Study as a whole: Indications of both CMV infection and matching HLA type were provided by public TCR beta signatures.

This clonotype was observed many times. V was trimmed by 5 bases and J by 8 bases, leaving 9 bases between them. The CDR3 loop spans 11 amino acids. TCRdb redid the calling of the reads with MiXCR, one entry per CDR3 protein. Of almost 500,000 distinct CDR3 sequences in the sample, around 11% are singletons; the top ten hold roughly a tenth. V and J are TRBV12-3 or TRBV12-4 and TRBJ1-2; D uncertain. This sequence originates from a human donor in good health (CMV status not recorded). Some clones in this sample may be carry-over from other donors' samples. The sample taken for sequencing was PBMCs. The chain's CDR3 is CASSDRVGYTF. CDR3 nucleotides: TGTGCCAGCAGTGACCGGGTGGGCTACACCTTC.